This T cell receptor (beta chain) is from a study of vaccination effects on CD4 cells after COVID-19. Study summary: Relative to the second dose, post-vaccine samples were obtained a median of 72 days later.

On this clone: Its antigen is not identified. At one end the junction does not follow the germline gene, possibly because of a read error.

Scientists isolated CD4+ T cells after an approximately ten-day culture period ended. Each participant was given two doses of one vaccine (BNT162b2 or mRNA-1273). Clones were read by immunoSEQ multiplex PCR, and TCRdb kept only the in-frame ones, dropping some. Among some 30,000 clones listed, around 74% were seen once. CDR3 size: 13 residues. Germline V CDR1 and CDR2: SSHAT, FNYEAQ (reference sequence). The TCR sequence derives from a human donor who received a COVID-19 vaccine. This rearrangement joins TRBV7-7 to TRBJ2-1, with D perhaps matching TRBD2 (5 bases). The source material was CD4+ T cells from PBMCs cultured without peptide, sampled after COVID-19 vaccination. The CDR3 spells CASSLGRSGEQFF. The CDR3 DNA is TGTGCTAGCAGCCTCGGACGGAGCGGTGAGCAGTTCTTC.